The 17 T cell receptor beta chains in this list originate from one sample, sequenced in a study of T-cell memory formation after mild COVID-19. Each CDR3 protein gets one entry after TCRdb re-called the 5' RACE reads with MiXCR. The top ten hold around 9% of the sample, which has roughly 400,000 distinct CDR3 sequences, 20% to 25% seen once. Material: PBMCs or a T cell subset sorted from them (not recorded which). The origin of the receptors is an adult woman who had mild COVID-19 (a few samples of this study predate the infection). Cell type and time point are not known.

This chain links TRBV5-1 with TRBJ1-1; 8 bases agree with TRBD1. The germline V gene encodes CDR1 SGHRS and CDR2 YFSETQ. The ends lost 1 base at V and 5 bases at J; junction bases unmatched: 10. This CDR3 has 16 amino acids. The CDR3 here is CASSLMAGGEGTEAFF. The CDR3 DNA sequence: TGCGCCAGCAGCTTGATGGCAGGGGGCGAGGGGACTGAAGCTTTCTTT.

There are a few counts of this clonotype. The rearrangement joins TRBV7-9 to TRBJ2-3, with TRBD1 matching over 9 bases. V lost 5 bases, J lost 3 bases, and 3 bases stayed unmatched. The CDR3 runs to 14 residues. Germline V lookup: CDR1 SEHNR, CDR2 FQNEAQ (reference sequence). The CDR3 loop reads CASSNGQGTDTQYF. The CDR3 DNA reads as TGTGCCAGCAGCAACGGACAGGGGACAGATACGCAGTATTTT.

J is TRBJ1-2 and V is TRBV7-3; 10 bases are a match to TRBD1. This CDR3 comprises 13 residues. After removal of 5 bases from V and 7 bases from J, the junction contained 4 bases not matched to a gene. The germline CDR1 and CDR2 sequences are SGHTA and FQGTGA. The CDR3 DNA reads as TGTGCCAGCAGCAAGGGACAGGGGTCTGGCTACACCTTC. Its translation is CASSKGQGSGYTF.

The sample holds a few counts of this clonotype. The rearrangement joins TRBV6-5 to TRBJ1-6; a weak D match, TRBD1 (5 bases). The germline V gene has CDR1 MNHEY and CDR2 SVGAGI. The CDR3 runs 15 residues. V dropped 6 bases and J dropped 6 bases, with 15 bases sitting between them. This chain's CDR3 is CASRRRGSGNSPLHF. Written as DNA, the CDR3 is TGTGCCAGCAGGCGGAGGGGTTCTGGTAATTCACCCCTCCACTTT.

The chain recombines TRBV29-1 with TRBJ2-3, with D perhaps given as TRBD1 or TRBD2 (5 bases each). The germline CDR1 and CDR2 sequences are SQVTM and ANQGSEA. This CDR3 has 14 residues. V lost 7 bases and J 3 bases, leaving 17 bases between the germline ends. CDR3 loop: CSARLLGVTDTQYF. For the CDR3, the DNA is TGCAGCGCCCGCCTGCTGGGGGTAACAGATACGCAGTATTTT.

The CDR3 sequence is CASTAYQGDPTNEQFF. DNA for the CDR3: TGTGCCAGCACCGCTTACCAGGGGGACCCAACTAATGAGCAGTTCTTC. The chain is built from TRBV6-5 and TRBJ2-1; 7 bases agree with TRBD1. V gave up 7 bases and J gave up 7 bases; unmatched junction bases: 16. This CDR3 region has 16 residues. Per the germline V gene, CDR1 is MNHEY and CDR2 is SVGAGI.

Only a few counts were recorded for this clonotype. The chain employs TRBV4-3 and TRBJ2-3; a weak D match, TRBD2 (6 bases). The V gene's germline CDR1 is LGHNA and CDR2 YSLEER. The CDR3 has 15 amino acids. V was pared by 0 bases and J by 5 bases, with 12 bases between. CDR3 sequence: CASSQEWRERDTQYF. The CDR3 nucleotides are TGCGCCAGCAGCCAAGAGTGGAGGGAAAGAGATACGCAGTATTTT.

The chain employs TRBV9 and TRBJ1-1; D is unclear. The CDR3 consists of 13 residues. The germline gives CDR1 SGDLS, CDR2 YYNGEE. V dropped 0 bases and J dropped 1 base, with 4 bases sitting between them. In DNA form, the CDR3 reads TGTGCCAGCAGCGTAGCCAGGAACACTGAAGCTTTCTTT. Translating gives CASSVARNTEAFF.

The CDR3: CASSLGVQKAFF. The DNA of the CDR3 is TGTGCCAGCAGCTTAGGCGTCCAGAAGGCTTTCTTT. The gene calls are TRBV7-9 and TRBJ1-1, with unresolved D. CDR3 length: 12 residues. Germline-derived CDR1 and CDR2 are SEHNR and FQNEAQ (reference sequence). Trimming removed 1 base at V and 11 bases at J, with 11 bases between.

The CDR3 protein is CASSAELGAQYF. The CDR3 DNA reads TGTGCCAGCAGTGCTGAGCTGGGGGCCCAGTACTTC. The rearrangement joins TRBV2 to TRBJ2-5; D tentatively reads TRBD1 or TRBD2 (5 bases each). This CDR3 has 12 amino acids. Germline V gene lookup returns CDR1 SNHLY and CDR2 FYNNEI. Deletions cut 4 bases from V and 9 bases from J, with 12 bases between.

The chain joins TRBV12-3 or TRBV12-4 to TRBJ2-5, with 9 bases matching TRBD2. The ends lost 3 bases at V and 4 bases at J; junction bases unmatched: 15. This CDR3 is built from 18 residues. CDR3 bases: TGTGCCAGCAGTTTTACTCGCCAGCGGGAGGCGGTGAGAGAGACCCAGTACTTC. It translates to CASSFTRQREAVRETQYF.

The sample holds a few counts of this clonotype. The chain carries TRBV2 and TRBJ2-3, with a weak D call TRBD1 (6 bases). CDR3 length equals 14 residues. The V gene lost 10 bases and the J gene lost 1 base, with 15 bases spanning the gap. Germline V gene lookup returns CDR1 SNHLY and CDR2 FYNNEI. CDR3 sequence reads: CATSLDRGTDTQYF. Written as DNA, the CDR3 is TGTGCCACCTCCCTGGACAGAGGCACAGATACGCAGTATTTT.

This sequence joins TRBV4-2 and TRBJ2-1; TRBD2 matches at 12 bases. This CDR3 spans 16 amino acids. Germline V CDR1 and CDR2: LGHNA, YNFKEQ. After removal of 4 bases from V and 4 bases from J, the junction contained 5 bases not matched to a gene. The CDR3, as DNA: TGTGCCAGCAGCCGGGCTAGCGGGGGGGTTTACAATGAGCAGTTCTTC. This gives the protein CASSRASGGVYNEQFF.

The chain carries TRBV10-3 and TRBJ2-1; 8 bases line up with TRBD1. The CDR3 sequence is 15 residues long. Per germline, CDR1 ENHRY and CDR2 SYGVKD. V lost 4 bases to trimming and J lost 1 base; unmatched junction nucleotides: 3. The CDR3 reads CAISAQGGSYNEQFF. DNA for the CDR3: TGTGCCATCAGTGCACAGGGGGGTTCCTACAATGAGCAGTTCTTC.

This clonotype appeared a few times. The chain joins TRBV6-2 or TRBV6-3 to TRBJ2-5, with D perhaps matching TRBD2 (6 bases). Germline loops: CDR1 MNHEY, CDR2 SVGEGT. Trimming pared 7 bases from V and 2 bases from J, leaving 17 bases between. The CDR3 loop spans 15 amino acids. CDR3 sequence: CASNDRPGRQETQYF. CDR3 coding DNA: TGTGCCAGCAACGATCGTCCGGGGAGGCAAGAGACCCAGTACTTC.

This clonotype was detected only a few times. V gene TRBV11-2 combines with J gene TRBJ2-3, with 7 bases aligning to TRBD2. This CDR3 has 14 amino acids. J lost 0 bases, V lost 6 bases, and 3 bases had no gene match. CDR1 is SGHAT and CDR2 is FQNNGV in the germline V gene. CDR3 coding DNA: TGTGCCAGCAGAATGCGGGGGAGCACAGATACGCAGTATTTT. Encoded protein: CASRMRGSTDTQYF.

This clonotype has ten or more counts. V is TRBV7-8 and J is TRBJ2-3, with D perhaps matching TRBD2 (5 bases). This CDR3 has 15 amino acids. The germline gives CDR1 SGHVS, CDR2 FQNEAQ. The V and J ends lost 8 bases and 1 base respectively, with 16 bases between them. The CDR3 coding sequence is TGTGCCAGCTCCGCCCTTCCAGCGGGCACAGATACGCAGTATTTT. It is translated as CASSALPAGTDTQYF.